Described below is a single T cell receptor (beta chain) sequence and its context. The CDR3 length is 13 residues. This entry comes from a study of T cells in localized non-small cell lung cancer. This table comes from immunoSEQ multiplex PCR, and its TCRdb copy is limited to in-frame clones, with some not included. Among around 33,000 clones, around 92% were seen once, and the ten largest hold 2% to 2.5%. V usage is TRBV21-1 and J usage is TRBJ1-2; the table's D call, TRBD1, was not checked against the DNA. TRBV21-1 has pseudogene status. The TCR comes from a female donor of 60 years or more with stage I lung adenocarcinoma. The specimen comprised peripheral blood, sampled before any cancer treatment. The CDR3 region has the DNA TGTGCCAGCAGCCAGCATACAGGGGAGGGCTACACCTTC. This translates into CASSQHTGEGYTF.